These 11 T cell receptor beta chains were sequenced from one sample in a study of immune characterization of retroperitoneal liposarcoma. TCRdb re-called the PCR reads with MiXCR, one entry per CDR3 protein. The sample lists 8,500 to 11,000 distinct CDR3 sequences, roughly 26% seen once, with about 9% in the top ten. Sequenced material: tumor tissue. The receptors were sampled from a female donor with retroperitoneal liposarcoma.

Sample share makes this clonotype medium-sized. The chain uses TRBV6-1 and TRBJ2-1, with a tentative D call TRBD2 (5 bases). The CDR3 totals 12 residues. V lost 7 bases and J lost 10, with 14 bases in between. Germline CDR1 and CDR2: MNHNS and SASEGT. The CDR3 coding sequence is TGTGCCAGCACGGGGATGGGATACGAGCAGTTCTTC. Amino acids: CASTGMGYEQFF.

V and J are TRBV27 and TRBJ2-1; TRBD1 aligns across 7 bases. Unmatched junction bases numbered 11, after V lost 5 bases and J lost 10 bases. In germline, CDR1 is MNHEY, CDR2 SMNVEV (reference sequence). CDR3 size: 14 residues. CDR3 nucleotide sequence: TGTGCCAGCAGTCCCCCGGGACAGACTTACGAGCAGTTCTTC. This codes for CASSPPGQTYEQFF.

This clonotype is deemed medium-sized. The rearrangement joins TRBV7-3 to TRBJ2-5, with no clear D. Germline CDR1 and CDR2: SGHTA and FQGTGA. V lost 2 bases and J 11 bases, leaving 21 bases between the germline ends. There are 15 residues in the CDR3. The CDR3 DNA reads as TGTGCCAGCAGCTTACTTGGACCCTCGAACAATGAGCAGTACTTC. This sequence encodes CASSLLGPSNNEQYF.

This clonotype was detected ten times or more. This chain connects TRBV6-1 to TRBJ1-3; D uncertain. The CDR3 totals 13 residues. The germline V gene has CDR1 MNHNS and CDR2 SASEGT. The V end lost 4 bases, the J end lost 7 bases, and 11 bases lay between the germline ends. CDR3 coding DNA: TGTGCCAGCAGTGCGTTAGGGAGGAACACCATATATTTT. Translating gives CASSALGRNTIYF.

V is TRBV6-1 and J is TRBJ1-1; D unclear. Germline lookup yields CDR1 MNHNS and CDR2 SASEGT. Between the trimmed V and J ends, which lost 6 bases and 6 bases, there was a span of 17 bases. The CDR3 spans 14 residues. The CDR3 DNA reads as TGTGCCAGCAGCGGGCTTGTTTTGGGCCCTGAAGCTTTCTTT. This encodes CASSGLVLGPEAFF.

This clonotype was found many times. CDR3 residues: CASSYQGWSTDTQYF. The DNA for the CDR3 is TGTGCCAGCAGTTATCAGGGATGGAGCACAGATACGCAGTATTTT. This rearrangement joins TRBV6-1 to TRBJ2-3; tentative D call: TRBD1 (5 bases). V dropped 5 bases and J dropped 0 bases, with 12 bases sitting between them. This CDR3 region has 15 residues. Germline loops: CDR1 MNHNS, CDR2 SASEGT.

This clonotype has only a few counts. CDR3 sequence: CASSLGTSGSAEQYF. CDR3 in DNA: TGTGCCAGCAGTCTCGGAACTAGCGGGAGCGCTGAGCAGTACTTC. This chain links TRBV12-3 or TRBV12-4 with TRBJ2-1; 11 bases line up with TRBD2. The end of the DNA fits TRBJ2-7 better, so the J call may be wrong. This CDR3 spans 15 amino acids.

The table lists this clonotype with many counts. J is TRBJ1-6 and V is TRBV7-6, with D maybe TRBD1 (6 bases). The CDR3 is 14 residues long. Looked up from germline, CDR1 is SGHVS and CDR2 is FNYEAQ. Deletions cut 6 bases from V and 8 bases from J, with 14 bases between. In DNA, the CDR3 is TGTGCCAGCAGACCACAGGGAGGGGATTCACCCCTCCACTTT. Amino acids: CASRPQGGDSPLHF.

The chain recombines TRBV6-5 with TRBJ1-2; D is ambiguous. There are 13 residues in the CDR3. The V gene lost 6 bases and the J gene lost 0 bases, with 8 bases spanning the gap. Per the germline V gene, CDR1 is MNHEY and CDR2 is SVGAGI. The CDR3: CASRRDPNYGYTF. The CDR3 DNA sequence: TGTGCCAGCAGGCGCGACCCTAACTATGGCTACACCTTC.

This clonotype was counted between two and nine times. The gene calls are TRBV12-3 or TRBV12-4 and TRBJ1-2; D is ambiguous. V was cut by 5 bases and J by 1 base, with 14 bases left in between. The CDR3 is 15 residues long. The CDR3 region has the DNA TGTGCCAGCAGTCGAGACGGATTCGGTAACTATGGCTACACCTTC. It codes for CASSRDGFGNYGYTF.

This clonotype was seen a single time. The rearrangement links TRBV6-8 to TRBJ2-5, with no clear D. The J call may be wrong; the DNA end is better matched by TRBJ2-7. The CDR3 sequence is 12 residues long. The germline V gene encodes CDR1 MNHGY and CDR2 SAAAGT. CDR3 residues: CASVATRYEQYF. CDR3 sequence (DNA): TGTGCCAGCGTAGCAACCCGCTACGAGCAGTACTTC.